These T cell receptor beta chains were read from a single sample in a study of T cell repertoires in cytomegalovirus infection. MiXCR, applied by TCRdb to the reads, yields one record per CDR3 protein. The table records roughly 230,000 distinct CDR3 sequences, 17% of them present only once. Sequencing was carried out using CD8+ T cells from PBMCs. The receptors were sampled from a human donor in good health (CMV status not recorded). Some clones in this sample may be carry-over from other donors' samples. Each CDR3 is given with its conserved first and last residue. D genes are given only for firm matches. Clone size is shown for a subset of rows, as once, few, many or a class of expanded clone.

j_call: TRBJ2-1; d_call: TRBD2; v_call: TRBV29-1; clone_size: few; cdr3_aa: CSVEDPGGLAIDEQFF; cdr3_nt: TGCAGCGTTGAAGATCCTGGAGGACTAGCCATCGATGAGCAGTTCTTC
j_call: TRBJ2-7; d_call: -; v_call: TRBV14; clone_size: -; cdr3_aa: CASSQDFEQYF; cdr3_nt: TGTGCCAGCAGCCAAGATTTCGAGCAGTACTTC
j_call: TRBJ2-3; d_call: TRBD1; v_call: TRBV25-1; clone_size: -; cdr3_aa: CASSDLTGQGAWGTDTQYF; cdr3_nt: TGTGCCAGCAGTGATCTAACGGGACAGGGGGCTTGGGGCACAGATACGCAGTATTTT
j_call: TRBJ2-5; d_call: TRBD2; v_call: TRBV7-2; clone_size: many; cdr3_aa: CASSSLGGAGETQYF; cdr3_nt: TGTGCCAGCAGCTCCCTCGGGGGGGCGGGAGAGACCCAGTACTTC
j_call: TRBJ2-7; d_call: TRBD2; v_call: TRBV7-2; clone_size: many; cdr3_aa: CASSFSGGSSGTYEQYF; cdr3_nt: TGTGCCAGCAGCTTTAGCGGGGGTTCTAGCGGAACCTACGAGCAGTACTTC
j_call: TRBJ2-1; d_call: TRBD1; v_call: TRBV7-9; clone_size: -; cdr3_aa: CASSPHSGTGINEQFF; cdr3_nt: TGTGCCAGCAGCCCGCACTCCGGGACAGGGATCAATGAGCAGTTCTTC
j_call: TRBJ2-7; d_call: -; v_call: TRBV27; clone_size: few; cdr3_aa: CASSLYAGRAYEQYF; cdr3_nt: TGTGCCAGCAGTTTATACGCGGGCAGGGCCTACGAGCAGTACTTC
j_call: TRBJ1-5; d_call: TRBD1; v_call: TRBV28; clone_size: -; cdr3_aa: CASMTGQGAVGNQPQHF; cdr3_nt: TGTGCCAGCATGACAGGGCAGGGGGCGGTGGGCAATCAGCCCCAGCATTTT
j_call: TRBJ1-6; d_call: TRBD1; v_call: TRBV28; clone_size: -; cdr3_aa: CASSSDRGNSPLHF; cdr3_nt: TGTGCCAGCAGTTCCGACAGGGGGAATTCACCCCTCCACTTT
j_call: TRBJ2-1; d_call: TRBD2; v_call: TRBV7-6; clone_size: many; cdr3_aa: CASSPSASGGGYNEQFF; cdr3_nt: TGTGCCAGCAGCCCCTCGGCTAGCGGGGGGGGGTACAATGAGCAGTTCTTC
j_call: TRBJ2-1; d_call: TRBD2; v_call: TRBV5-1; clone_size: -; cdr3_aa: CASSYWTSGAPRGNEQFF; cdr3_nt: TGCGCCAGCAGCTACTGGACTAGCGGGGCTCCCAGGGGGAATGAGCAGTTCTTC
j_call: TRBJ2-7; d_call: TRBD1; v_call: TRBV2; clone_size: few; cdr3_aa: CASLTGGYSGTYEQYF; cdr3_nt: TGTGCCAGCCTCACAGGGGGCTACTCGGGAACCTACGAGCAGTACTTC
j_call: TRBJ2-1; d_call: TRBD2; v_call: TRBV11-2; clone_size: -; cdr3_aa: CASSSGLAEEQFF; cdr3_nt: TGTGCCAGCAGCTCTGGACTAGCGGAGGAGCAGTTCTTC
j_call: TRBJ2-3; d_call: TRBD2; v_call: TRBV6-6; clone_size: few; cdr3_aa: CASSYLDAREGRDTQYF; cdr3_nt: TGTGCCAGCAGTTACCTCGACGCCAGGGAGGGGAGGGATACGCAGTATTTT
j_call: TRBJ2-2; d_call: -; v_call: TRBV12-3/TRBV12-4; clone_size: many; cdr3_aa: CASSSAGNTGELFF; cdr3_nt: TGTGCCAGCAGTTCAGCAGGGAACACCGGGGAGCTGTTTTTT
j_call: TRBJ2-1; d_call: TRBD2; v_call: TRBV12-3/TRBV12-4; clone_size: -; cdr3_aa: CASSFLAGAKNEQFF; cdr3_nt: TGTGCCAGCAGTTTCCTAGCGGGGGCCAAGAATGAGCAGTTCTTC
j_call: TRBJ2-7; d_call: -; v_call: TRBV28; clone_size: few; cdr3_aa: CASSLSRGNYEQYF; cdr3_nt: TGTGCCAGCAGTTTAAGCAGGGGAAACTACGAGCAGTACTTC
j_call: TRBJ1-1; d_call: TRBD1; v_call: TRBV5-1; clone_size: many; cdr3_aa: CASSLGTGTNTEAFF; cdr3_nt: TGCGCCAGCAGCTTGGGGACAGGGACGAACACTGAAGCTTTCTTT
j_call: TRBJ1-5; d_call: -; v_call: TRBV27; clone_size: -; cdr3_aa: CASSLQGQNQPQHF; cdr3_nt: TGTGCCAGCAGTTTACAGGGGCAGAATCAGCCCCAGCATTTT
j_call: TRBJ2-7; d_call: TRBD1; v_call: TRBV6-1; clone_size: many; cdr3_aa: CASSRQGSYEQYF; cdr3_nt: TGTGCCAGCAGTCGACAGGGCTCCTACGAGCAGTACTTC
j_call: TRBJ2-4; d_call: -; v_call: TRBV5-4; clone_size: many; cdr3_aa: CASSLGAGPKNIQYF; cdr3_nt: TGTGCCAGCAGCTTGGGGGCAGGGCCGAAAAACATTCAGTACTTC
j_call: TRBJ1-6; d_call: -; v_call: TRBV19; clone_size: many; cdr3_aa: CASTVGNSPLHF; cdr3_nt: TGTGCCAGTACCGTAGGGAATTCACCCCTCCACTTT
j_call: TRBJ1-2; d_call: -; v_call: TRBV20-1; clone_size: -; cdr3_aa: CSAKRGENYGYTF; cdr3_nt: TGCAGTGCTAAGCGCGGGGAGAACTATGGCTACACCTTC